This passage covers 22 T cell receptor beta chains from one sample sequenced in a study of shared clonotypes between healthy human individuals. TCRdb keeps only in-frame clones here, not all; method: immunoSEQ multiplex PCR. The sample has about 470,000 clones, 75% to 85% seen once. Source material: PBMCs. The receptors were sampled from a woman aged 40 to 50 in good health. Some clones in this sample may be carry-over from other donors' samples.

The rearrangement links TRBV20-1 to TRBJ1-4; D remains ambiguous. Germline V gene data show CDR1 as DFQATT and CDR2 as SNEGSKA (reference sequence). Trimming stripped 5 bases from V and 8 bases from J, with 9 bases between. CDR3 length: 11 residues. The CDR3 reads CSAPDQEKLFF. Here the CDR3 DNA reads TGCAGTGCTCCTGACCAGGAAAAACTGTTTTTT.

The chain joins TRBV7-6 to TRBJ2-3; no clear D. This CDR3 is 12 amino acids long. The V gene's germline CDR1 is SGHVS and CDR2 FNYEAQ. The ends were cut back, 3 bases at V and 3 bases at J, with 4 bases in the middle. DNA of the CDR3: TGTGCCAGCAGCTTGCTTACAGATACGCAGTATTTT. It encodes CASSLLTDTQYF.

This clone occurred many times. The CDR3, as DNA: TGTGCCAGCAGCACCCTAGCGGGAGAGGGAGCCGGGGAGCTGTTTTTT. It encodes CASSTLAGEGAGELFF. V gene TRBV7-9 combines with J gene TRBJ2-2; 10 bases line up with TRBD2. CDR1 is SEHNR and CDR2 is FQNEAQ in the germline V gene (reference sequence). The ends lost 5 bases at V and 6 bases at J; junction bases unmatched: 9. This CDR3 is 16 amino acids long.

The chain recombines TRBV9 with TRBJ1-1; D remains unclear. The V gene lost 4 bases and the J gene lost 5 bases, with 12 bases spanning the gap. This CDR3 has 13 amino acids. Germline loops: CDR1 SGDLS, CDR2 YYNGEE. CDR3 bases: TGTGCCAGCAGCACAAGTGCGGAAACTGAAGCTTTCTTT. Protein: CASSTSAETEAFF.

The genes are TRBV30 and TRBJ2-5, with D perhaps TRBD2 (6 bases). CDR1 is GTSNPN and CDR2 is SVGIG in the germline V gene (reference sequence). V was trimmed by 4 bases and J by 4 bases, leaving 10 bases between them. The CDR3 has 12 amino acids. CDR3 residues: CAWKQEGETQYF. CDR3 sequence (DNA): TGTGCCTGGAAGCAGGAGGGAGAGACCCAGTACTTC.

The chain is built from TRBV30 and TRBJ2-7; D may be TRBD1 or TRBD2 (5 bases each). V shed 8 bases and J shed 3 bases, with 14 bases lying between them. The CDR3 is 12 amino acids. In germline, CDR1 is GTSNPN, CDR2 SVGIG (reference sequence). CDR3 residues: CAGQGPYYEQYF. The CDR3 DNA is TGTGCCGGCCAGGGACCCTACTACGAGCAGTACTTC.

J is TRBJ2-7 and V is TRBV28; 14 bases are shared with TRBD2. After removal of 4 bases from V and 5 bases from J, the junction contained 4 bases not matched to a gene. CDR3 length: 15 residues. The germline gives CDR1 MDHEN, CDR2 SYDVKM. In nucleotides, the CDR3 is TGTGCCAGCAGTTCGTCGGGACTAGCGGGAGACGAGCAGTACTTC. Translated: CASSSSGLAGDEQYF.

This clone has just one count. The CDR3 nucleotides read TGTGCCAGCAGGTCCGGGACTAGCGGACCGAGCACAGATACGCAGTATTTT. It yields the protein CASRSGTSGPSTDTQYF. The chain employs TRBV5-4 and TRBJ2-3; 11 bases align to TRBD2. Trimming at V came to 5 bases and at J to 0 bases, leaving 8 bases not matched to a gene. The CDR3 spans 17 residues. Germline V gene data show CDR1 as SGHNT and CDR2 as YYREEE (reference sequence). The whole variable domain, filled in from reference TRBV5-4 and TRBJ2-3, reads ETGVTQSPTHLIKTRGQQVTLRCSSQSGHNTVSWYQQALGQGPQFIFQYYREEENGRGNFPPRFSGLQFPNYSSELNVNALELDDSALYLCASRSGTSGPSTDTQYFGPGTRLTVL.

The rearrangement links TRBV6-1 to TRBJ1-5; D gene uncertain. V lost 2 bases, J lost 7 bases, and 6 bases lay in between. CDR3 length equals 12 residues. CDR1 is MNHNS and CDR2 is SASEGT in the germline V gene. This chain's CDR3 is CASSEWGQPQHF. The DNA for the CDR3 is TGTGCCAGCAGTGAATGGGGACAGCCCCAGCATTTT.

This clone was recorded only once. The V and J genes are TRBV28 and TRBJ2-7; TRBD1 is a possible D gene (5 bases). This CDR3 is built from 14 residues. Trimming took 10 bases from V and 0 from J, leaving 16 bases between them. Germline-derived CDR1 and CDR2 are MDHEN and SYDVKM. This CDR3 reads CATQQATSSYEQYF. For the CDR3, the DNA is TGTGCCACCCAACAGGCGACGAGCTCCTACGAGCAGTACTTC.

This chain joins TRBV25-1 and TRBJ2-3, with unresolved D. In germline, CDR1 is MGHDK, CDR2 SYGVNS. Trimming took 3 bases from V and 3 from J, leaving 7 bases between them. CDR3 length: 13 amino acids. CDR3 coding DNA: TGTGCCAGCAGTGACGGATGGACAGATACGCAGTATTTT. Translation: CASSDGWTDTQYF.

The rearrangement links TRBV28 to TRBJ1-1; a possible D gene is TRBD1 (6 bases). Germline V gene lookup returns CDR1 MDHEN and CDR2 SYDVKM. The CDR3 sequence is 14 residues long. V gave up 5 bases and J gave up 8 bases, with 18 bases separating them. Here the CDR3 reads CASSLPLTGREAFF. The CDR3 DNA reads as TGTGCCAGCAGTCTTCCCTTGACAGGCCGAGAAGCTTTCTTT.

V is TRBV14 and J is TRBJ1-2; D is undetermined. Germline assignment: CDR1 SGHDN and CDR2 FVKESK. The CDR3 is made up of 13 amino acids. V was shortened by 3 bases and J by 2 bases, with 7 bases between the two germline ends. In nucleotides, the CDR3 is TGTGCCAGCAGCCAGGGCGTAAACTATGGCTACACCTTC. It translates to CASSQGVNYGYTF.

The chain combines TRBV28 with TRBJ2-3, with D perhaps matching TRBD1 (6 bases). This CDR3 contains 15 residues. Trimming stripped 4 bases from V and 4 bases from J, with 15 bases between. Per the germline V gene, CDR1 is MDHEN and CDR2 is SYDVKM. The CDR3 loop reads CASSWSGVRADTQYF. CDR3 sequence (DNA): TGTGCCAGCAGTTGGTCAGGGGTTAGGGCAGATACGCAGTATTTT. The full variable domain, in which reference TRBV28 and TRBJ2-3 provide the parts outside the CDR3, is DVKVTQSSRYLVKRTGEKVFLECVQDMDHENMFWYRQDPGLGLRLIYFSYDVKMKEKGDIPEGYSVSREKKERFSLILESASTNQTSMYLCASSWSGVRADTQYFGPGTRLTVL.

The table lists this clone with a few counts. The genes are TRBV5-4 and TRBJ2-5, with D tentatively TRBD1 or TRBD2 (5 bases each). The CDR3 runs 14 residues. Per the germline V gene, CDR1 is SGHNT and CDR2 is YYREEE (reference sequence). Trimming pared 1 base from V and 1 base from J, leaving 8 bases between. The CDR3 spells CASSLHGGQETQYF. The CDR3, as DNA: TGTGCCAGCAGCTTGCATGGGGGCCAAGAGACCCAGTACTTC.

This chain links TRBV7-2 with TRBJ1-2; no definite D call. Trimming stripped 4 bases from V and 0 bases from J, with 9 bases between. The CDR3 length is 14 residues. The germline V gene encodes CDR1 SGHTA and CDR2 FQGNSA. The CDR3 region is CASSSLVSNYGYTF. DNA of the CDR3: TGTGCCAGCAGCTCCCTCGTCTCTAACTATGGCTACACCTTC.

This chain joins TRBV6-1 and TRBJ2-3; 11 bases map to TRBD2. This CDR3 is built from 15 residues. V was clipped by 6 bases and J by 6 bases; unmatched bases: 8. Germline V gene data show CDR1 as MNHNS and CDR2 as SASEGT. The CDR3 spells CASSELAGVWDTQYF. The CDR3 bases are TGTGCCAGCAGCGAACTAGCGGGAGTCTGGGATACGCAGTATTTT.

V is TRBV2 and J is TRBJ2-5, with D possibly being TRBD1 or TRBD2 (6 bases each). From germline, CDR1 is SNHLY and CDR2 FYNNEI. This CDR3 has 13 amino acids. V was shortened by 8 bases and J by 5 bases, with 15 bases between the two germline ends. The CDR3 coding sequence is TGTGCCAGCCGGGGGCAGGGTGGGGAGACCCAGTACTTC. Its translation: CASRGQGGETQYF.

The J gene is TRBJ2-1, the V gene TRBV28; 14 bases map to TRBD2. There are 17 residues in the CDR3. The V and J ends lost 2 bases and 3 bases, in that order; junction bases with no gene match: 3. Germline V gene sequence: CDR1 MDHEN, CDR2 SYDVKM. The CDR3 spells CASSLGTSGRVYNEQFF. In nucleotides, the CDR3 is TGTGCCAGCAGTTTAGGGACTAGCGGGAGAGTCTACAATGAGCAGTTCTTC.

The rearrangement uses TRBV4-2 and TRBJ2-4; D not certain. Trimming cost V 3 bases and J 7 bases, with 10 bases left between them. The V gene's germline CDR1 is LGHNA and CDR2 YNFKEQ. CDR3 length equals 13 residues. CDR3 nucleotide sequence: TGTGCCAGCAGCCAGACCCTAGGGAACATTCAGTACTTC. It is translated as CASSQTLGNIQYF.

Of note for this clone: One base separates it from a far larger clone, so it is likely a read error. The same CDR3 is also encoded by other DNA sequences in this sample. The genes are TRBV29-1 and TRBJ1-1; the D gene is possibly TRBD1 (5 bases). Germline lookup yields CDR1 SQVTM and CDR2 ANQGSEA. V was pared by 6 bases and J by 1 base, with 15 bases between. The CDR3 loop spans 14 amino acids. The CDR3 nucleotides read TGCAGCGTCGCCTCCGGGGCGTCGAACACTGAAGCTTTCTTT. Its protein is CSVASGASNTEAFF.

V is TRBV7-9 and J is TRBJ2-2; D perhaps matches TRBD1 (6 bases). The CDR3 length is 14 residues. V was pared by 1 base and J by 5 bases, with 8 bases between. Germline-derived CDR1 and CDR2 are SEHNR and FQNEAQ (reference sequence). The CDR3 sequence is CASSLVGQTGELFF. In nucleotides, the CDR3 is TGTGCCAGCAGCTTAGTGGGACAAACCGGGGAGCTGTTTTTT.